The entry below gives a single T cell receptor beta chain sequence along with its context. This entry comes from a study of blood T cell repertoires in COVID-19. Across the whole study: Samples came from the United States, Italy and Spain, spanning acute and convalescent COVID-19. In each case, the material was cDNA or gDNA derived from T cells, B-cell-depleted T cells, or PBMCs.

CDR1 and CDR2 from the germline V gene are KGHSH and LQKENI. The V end lost 2 bases, the J end lost 9 bases, and 13 bases lay between the germline ends. There are 13 residues in the CDR3. Methods used by the authors: Estimates of nucleated cell counts were drawn from the amplification of reference gene primers. Produced via immunoSEQ multiplex PCR; TCRdb's table is partial and in-frame only. Clone size and the V and J calls come from that table; the DNA yielded D and trimming. The sample has 56,000 or so clones; 91% are singletons. The TCR was taken from a man between 50 and 59 years old with active COVID-19. Material for sequencing was peripheral blood. The rearrangement links TRBV18 to TRBJ1-1; a weak D match, TRBD1 (6 bases). DNA of the CDR3: TGTGCCAGCTCACCAATTGGGGGGGCAAAAGCTTTCTTT. Residues: CASSPIGGAKAFF. The variable domain in full, with the rest retrieved from reference TRBV18 and TRBJ1-1, is NAGVMQNPRHLVRRRGQEARLRCSPMKGHSHVYWYRQLPEEGLKFMVYLQKENIIDESGMPKERFSAEFPKEGPSILRIQQVVRGDSAAYFCASSPIGGAKAFFGQGTRLTVV.